The next 14 T cell receptor beta chains were all read from a single sample in a study of blood T cell repertoires in COVID-19. The repertoire was sequenced with immunoSEQ multiplex PCR; TCRdb's copy has only in-frame clones and lacks some. Of around 130,000 clones in the sample, about nine tenths are singletons; the top ten hold around 4.6%. The specimen was peripheral blood. These TCRs come from a man aged 60-69 years with COVID-19, enrolled during active disease.

The chain uses TRBV6-1 and TRBJ2-7, with a weak D call TRBD2 (5 bases). Trimming shortened V by 2 bases and J by 6 bases, and 11 bases separated the two germline ends. This CDR3 contains 13 residues. CDR1 and CDR2 from the germline V gene are MNHNS and SASEGT. Written as DNA, the CDR3 is TGTGCCAGCAGTGAATGGGTAGGGAGCGAGCAGTACTTC. Amino acids: CASSEWVGSEQYF.

This CDR3 reads CASSSDAQGTQYF. Here the CDR3 DNA reads TGTGCCAGCAGTTCGGACGCTCAGGGTACGCAGTATTTT. The chain couples TRBV2 to TRBJ2-3; tentative D call: TRBD1 (5 bases). Germline V CDR1 and CDR2: SNHLY, FYNNEI. CDR3 length equals 13 residues. The V gene lost 5 bases and the J gene lost 8 bases, with 14 bases spanning the gap.

V usage is TRBV5-8 and J usage is TRBJ1-5; possible D gene TRBD1, 5 bases. There are 15 residues in the CDR3. Germline assignment: CDR1 SGHTS and CDR2 YDEGEE. Trimming shortened V by 5 bases and J by 3 bases, and 15 bases separated the two germline ends. CDR3 bases: TGTGCCAGCAGTTTGATAGGACATCTCAATCAGCCCCAGCATTTT. It yields the protein CASSLIGHLNQPQHF. The complete variable domain, with remaining parts taken from reference TRBV5-8 and TRBJ1-5, reads EAGVTQSPTHLIKTRGQQATLRCSPISGHTSVYWYQQALGLGLQFLLWYDEGEERNRGNFPPRFSGRQFPNYSSELNVNALELEDSALYLCASSLIGHLNQPQHFGDGTRLSIL.

As regards this clone: The sample has other DNA sequences that encode this CDR3 too. The CDR3 spells CASSPGQGYQPQHF. CDR3 coding DNA: TGTGCCAGCTCCCCCGGGCAGGGTTATCAGCCCCAGCATTTT. This chain links TRBV18 with TRBJ1-5; D perhaps matches TRBD1 (5 bases). In germline, CDR1 is KGHSH, CDR2 LQKENI. V lost 6 bases and J lost 5, with 14 bases in between. The CDR3 contains 14 residues. Full variable domain (rest looked up from reference TRBV18 and TRBJ1-5): NAGVMQNPRHLVRRRGQEARLRCSPMKGHSHVYWYRQLPEEGLKFMVYLQKENIIDESGMPKERFSAEFPKEGPSILRIQQVVRGDSAAYFCASSPGQGYQPQHFGDGTRLSIL.

The chain recombines TRBV19 with TRBJ2-7; 13 bases map to TRBD2. The trim removed 1 base at V and 3 bases at J, leaving 0 bases unmatched. Germline CDR1 reads LNHDA; CDR2 reads SQIVND (reference sequence). The CDR3 runs 15 residues. CDR3 sequence (DNA): TGTGCCAGTAGTATAGGGACTAGCGGGAGCTACGAGCAGTACTTC. Translated, it gives CASSIGTSGSYEQYF.

This clone was observed once. The chain carries TRBV30 and TRBJ2-1; weak D call: TRBD1 (5 bases). Germline V gene lookup returns CDR1 GTSNPN and CDR2 SVGIG (reference sequence). This CDR3 region has 11 residues. V was cut by 5 bases and J by 8 bases, with 10 bases left in between. As DNA, the CDR3 is TGTGCCTGGCAAAGGGGCTATGAGCAGTTCTTC. Translated, it gives CAWQRGYEQFF.

The rearrangement uses TRBV6-2 or TRBV6-3 and TRBJ1-6, with TRBD1 matching over 10 bases. Germline assignment: CDR1 MNHEY and CDR2 SVGEGT. The V and J ends lost 6 bases and 14 bases, in that order; junction bases with no gene match: 4. The CDR3 is 12 amino acids. The CDR3 spells CASSGTGDTLHF. The CDR3 coding sequence is TGTGCCAGCAGCGGGACAGGGGACACCCTCCACTTT.

The chain uses TRBV5-1 and TRBJ2-1, with 12 bases aligning to TRBD2. The V and J ends lost 2 bases and 9 bases, in that order; junction bases with no gene match: 6. Per the germline V gene, CDR1 is SGHRS and CDR2 is YFSETQ. CDR3 length: 15 amino acids. CDR3 in DNA: TGCGCCAGCAGCTTCGGACTAGCGGGAAATGGTGAGCAGTTCTTC. Translated: CASSFGLAGNGEQFF.

This clone was recorded a few times. The chain joins TRBV11-3 to TRBJ2-1, with D uncertain. The CDR3 totals 11 residues. Germline-derived CDR1 and CDR2 are SGHNT and YENEEA. Trimming left V 4 bases short and J 12 bases short, with 10 bases between. CDR3 coding DNA: TGTGCCAGCAGCTCCAGAAAAATGCAGTTCTTC. Protein: CASSSRKMQFF.

The CDR3 DNA reads TGTGCCAGCAGGGCGGGACCCGACCTAGACGAGCAGTACTTC. It specifies CASRAGPDLDEQYF. This chain uses TRBV5-5 with TRBJ2-7; D may be TRBD2 (6 bases). In germline, CDR1 is SGHKS, CDR2 YYEKEE (reference sequence). V gave up 5 bases and J gave up 5 bases, with 17 bases separating them. The CDR3 extends over 14 amino acids.

This chain joins TRBV9 and TRBJ2-1, with a possible D match to TRBD2 (5 bases). CDR1 and CDR2 from the germline V gene are SGDLS and YYNGEE. V gave up 1 base and J gave up 8 bases, with 16 bases separating them. The CDR3 is made up of 15 amino acids. The CDR3 DNA follows: TGTGCCAGCAGCGTAATTAATCGAGGGATCGATGAGCAGTTCTTC. This sequence encodes CASSVINRGIDEQFF.

The chain links TRBV5-1 to TRBJ1-3; 8 nucleotides match TRBD1. J was trimmed by 2 bases and V by 1 base; bases with no gene match: 2. This CDR3 has 15 amino acids. The germline V gene has CDR1 SGHRS and CDR2 YFSETQ. CDR3 DNA: TGCGCCAGCAGCTTGCAACAGGGGGCTGGAAACACCATATATTTT. It translates to CASSLQQGAGNTIYF. Full variable domain (remainder filled in from reference TRBV5-1 and TRBJ1-3): KAGVTQTPRYLIKTRGQQVTLSCSPISGHRSVSWYQQTPGQGLQFLFEYFSETQRNKGNFPGRFSGRQFSNSRSEMNVSTLELGDSALYLCASSLQQGAGNTIYFGEGSWLTVV.

The chain combines TRBV5-1 with TRBJ2-7; 12 bases map to TRBD2. This CDR3 comprises 15 residues. The V gene end was trimmed by 0 bases and the J gene end by 3 bases; junction bases not matched to a gene: 1. Germline-derived CDR1 and CDR2 are SGHRS and YFSETQ. The DNA for the CDR3 is TGCGCCAGCAGCTTGGGACTAGCGGGAGACTACGAGCAGTACTTC. Translating it yields CASSLGLAGDYEQYF.

The rearrangement links TRBV6-5 to TRBJ2-5; D remains ambiguous. The CDR3 has 15 amino acids. V was clipped by 2 bases and J by 5 bases, with 15 bases between them. Germline CDR1 reads MNHEY; CDR2 reads SVGAGI. CDR3 region: CASSYNYLGLETQYF. The DNA of the CDR3 is TGTGCCAGCAGTTACAACTATCTAGGTTTGGAGACCCAGTACTTC.